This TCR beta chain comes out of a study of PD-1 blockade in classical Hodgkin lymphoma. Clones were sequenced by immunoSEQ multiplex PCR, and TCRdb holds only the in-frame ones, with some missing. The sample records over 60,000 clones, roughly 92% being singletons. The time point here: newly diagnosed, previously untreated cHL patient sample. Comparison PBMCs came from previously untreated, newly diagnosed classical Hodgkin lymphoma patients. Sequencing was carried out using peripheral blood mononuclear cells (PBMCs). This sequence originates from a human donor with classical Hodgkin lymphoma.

The CDR3 region is CASSLAADTQYF. The DNA of the CDR3 is TGTGCCAGCAGCTTAGCGGCAGATACGCAGTATTTT. The J gene is TRBJ2-3, the V gene TRBV7-6; D unclear. Looked up from germline, CDR1 is SGHVS and CDR2 is FNYEAQ. The CDR3 is made up of 12 amino acids. The V gene lost 0 bases and the J gene lost 4 bases, with 2 bases spanning the gap.